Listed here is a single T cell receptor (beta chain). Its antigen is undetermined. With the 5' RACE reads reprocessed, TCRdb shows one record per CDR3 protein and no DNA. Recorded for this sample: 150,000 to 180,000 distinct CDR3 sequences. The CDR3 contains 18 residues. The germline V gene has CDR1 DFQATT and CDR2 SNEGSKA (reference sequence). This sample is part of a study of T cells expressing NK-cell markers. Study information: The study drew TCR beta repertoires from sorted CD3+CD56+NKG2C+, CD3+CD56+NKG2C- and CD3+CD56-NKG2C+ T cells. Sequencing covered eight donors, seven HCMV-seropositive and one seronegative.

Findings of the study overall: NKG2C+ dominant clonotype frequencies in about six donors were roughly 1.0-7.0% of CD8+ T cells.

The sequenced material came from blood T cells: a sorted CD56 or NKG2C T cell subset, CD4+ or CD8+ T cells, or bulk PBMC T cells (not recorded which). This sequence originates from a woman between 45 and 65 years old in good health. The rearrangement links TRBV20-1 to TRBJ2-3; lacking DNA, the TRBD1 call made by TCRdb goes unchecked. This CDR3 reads CSAHTSERTGLSTDTQYF.